This TCR beta chain stems from a study of T cell responses to AZD1222 COVID-19 vaccine. Whole-study results and caveats: CD4 TCRs covered the whole spike, strongest at regions 160-218 and 743-854.

Concerning this clone itself: Its antigen is not known.

Sequencing used immunoSEQ multiplex PCR; TCRdb keeps in-frame clones, though not all of them. The profile shows approximately 98,000 clones, 89% of them singletons. This specimen was peripheral blood, taken on day 0 of MenACWY control vaccination. The sequence came from an adult in good health.

CDR3 loop: CASSPGRGLVTEAFF. For the CDR3, the DNA is TGTGCCAGCAGCCCGGGTCGGGGGCTGGTCACTGAAGCTTTCTTT. This chain joins TRBV7-8 and TRBJ1-1, with D possibly matching TRBD1 (6 bases). V was cut by 5 bases and J by 4 bases, with 17 bases left in between. Germline CDR1 and CDR2: SGHVS and FQNEAQ. The CDR3 consists of 15 residues.